These 5 T cell receptor beta chains were sequenced from one sample in a study of T cell changes during pregnancy in multiple sclerosis. Clones were sequenced by immunoSEQ multiplex PCR, and TCRdb holds only the in-frame ones, with some missing. The sample lists about 39,000 clones; about 88% were seen once. The sample was CD8+ T cells from peripheral blood mononuclear cells, taken in the first trimester of pregnancy. These receptors were obtained from a female donor with multiple sclerosis, enrolled in a pregnancy study.

This chain joins TRBV4-3 and TRBJ2-3, with 10 bases aligning to TRBD2. Germline CDR1 reads LGHNA; CDR2 reads YSLEER. Losses at the gene ends were 5 bases for V and 1 base for J; bases not matched to a gene: 9. This CDR3 contains 17 residues. CDR3 sequence (DNA): TGCGCCAGCAGCGGGTTGTTCGGGACTAGCGGCACAGATACGCAGTATTTT. It codes for CASSGLFGTSGTDTQYF.

This chain joins TRBV4-3 and TRBJ2-2; D might be TRBD1 (6 bases). Germline V gives CDR1 LGHNA, CDR2 YSLEER. V gave up 3 bases and J gave up 3 bases, with 14 bases separating them. The CDR3 covers 16 residues. The CDR3: CASSQWYGQHTGELFF. The CDR3 DNA reads as TGCGCCAGCAGCCAGTGGTATGGACAGCACACCGGGGAGCTGTTTTTT.

This clone was seen a handful of times. The chain combines TRBV13 with TRBJ2-7; D uncertain. The V end was cut by 0 bases, the J end by 4 bases, with 10 bases between. Germline values: CDR1 PRHDT, CDR2 FYEKMQ (reference sequence). The CDR3 length is 14 residues. CDR3: CASSLGSPGYEQYF. DNA for the CDR3: TGTGCCAGCAGCTTAGGATCACCAGGATACGAGCAGTACTTC.

The V call is TRBV7-3, the J call TRBJ2-6, with TRBD2 matching 7 bases. V shed 4 bases, J shed 2 bases, and the junction held 2 bases outside the gene matches. The CDR3 loop spans 15 amino acids. Germline V lookup: CDR1 SGHTA, CDR2 FQGTGA. The CDR3 DNA sequence: TGTGCCAGCAGCTCCGGGGGGACTGGGGCCAACGTCCTGACTTTC. Residues: CASSSGGTGANVLTF. Together with reference TRBV7-3 and TRBJ2-6, the CDR3 gives the full variable domain: GAGVSQTPSNKVTEKGKYVELRCDPISGHTALYWYRQSLGQGPEFLIYFQGTGAADDSGLPNDRFFAVRPEGSVSTLKIQRTERGDSAVYLCASSSGGTGANVLTFGAGSRLTVL.

The CDR3 bases are TGCAGCGTTGAGGGCCTATACAATGAGCAGTTCTTC. It codes for CSVEGLYNEQFF. This rearrangement joins TRBV29-1 to TRBJ2-1, with unresolved D. Deletions cut 3 bases from V and 4 bases from J, with 7 bases between. Germline V lookup: CDR1 SQVTM, CDR2 ANQGSEA. The CDR3 contains 12 residues.